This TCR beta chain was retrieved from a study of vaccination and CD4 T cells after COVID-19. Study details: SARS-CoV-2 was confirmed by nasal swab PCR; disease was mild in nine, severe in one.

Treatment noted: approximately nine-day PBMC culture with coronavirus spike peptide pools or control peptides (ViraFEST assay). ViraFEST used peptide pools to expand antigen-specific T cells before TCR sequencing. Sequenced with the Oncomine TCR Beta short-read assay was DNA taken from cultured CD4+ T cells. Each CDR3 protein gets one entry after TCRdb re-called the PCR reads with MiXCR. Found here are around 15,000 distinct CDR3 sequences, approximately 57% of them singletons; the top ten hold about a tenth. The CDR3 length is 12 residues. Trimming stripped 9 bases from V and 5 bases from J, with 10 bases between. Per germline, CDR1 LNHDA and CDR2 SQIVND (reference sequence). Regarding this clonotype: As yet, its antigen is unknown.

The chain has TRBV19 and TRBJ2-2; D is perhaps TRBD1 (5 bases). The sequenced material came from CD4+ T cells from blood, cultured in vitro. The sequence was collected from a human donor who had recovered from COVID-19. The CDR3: CASRDLTGELFF. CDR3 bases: TGTGCCAGCAGGGATTTGACCGGGGAGCTGTTTTTT. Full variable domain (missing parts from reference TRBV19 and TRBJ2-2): DGGITQSPKYLFRKEGQNVTLSCEQNLNHDAMYWYRQDPGQGLRLIYYSQIVNDFQKGDIAEGYSVSREKKESFPLTVTSAQKNPTAFYLCASRDLTGELFFGEGSRLTVL.